This is a list of T cell receptor beta chains from one sample in a study of T cell responses to AZD1222 COVID-19 vaccine. Sequencing was performed with immunoSEQ multiplex PCR; in TCRdb, only in-frame clones are kept and a portion is missing. The sample comprises about 120,000 clones, approximately 87% of which are singletons, and 8% to 13% rests with the top ten. The sample was peripheral blood, taken on day 0 of AZD1222 vaccination. These receptors all come from an adult in good health. The conserved cysteine and the conserved F or W are not part of the CDR3 here. D genes are given only for firm matches.

D gene: TRBD1
V gene: TRBV2
J gene: TRBJ2-7
CDR3 protein: ASSETGTYEQY

D gene: TRBD1
V gene: TRBV2
J gene: TRBJ2-1
CDR3 protein: ASRSGQGYNEQF

D gene: -
V gene: TRBV18
J gene: TRBJ1-6
CDR3 protein: ASSPRDIGVGSPLH

D gene: -
V gene: TRBV29-1
J gene: TRBJ2-5
CDR3 protein: SVEWQQETQY

D gene: TRBD2
V gene: TRBV18
J gene: TRBJ2-3
CDR3 protein: ASSPKGLAGADQY

D gene: TRBD2
V gene: TRBV7-6
J gene: TRBJ2-5
CDR3 protein: ASSLMAGGLQETQY

D gene: TRBD1
V gene: TRBV4-1
J gene: TRBJ1-4
CDR3 protein: ASSHLLLTGSNEKLF

D gene: -
V gene: TRBV7-9
J gene: TRBJ2-7
CDR3 protein: ASSLDAGIKSYEQY

D gene: -
V gene: TRBV5-1
J gene: TRBJ2-2
CDR3 protein: ASSLTTGNTGELF

D gene: TRBD1
V gene: TRBV11-3
J gene: TRBJ2-5
CDR3 protein: ASSLGTGGAETQY

D gene: TRBD1
V gene: TRBV9
J gene: TRBJ1-6
CDR3 protein: ASSVEGQGLNNSPLH

D gene: -
V gene: TRBV6-6
J gene: TRBJ2-4
CDR3 protein: ASSYDLGPLNIQY

D gene: -
V gene: TRBV18
J gene: TRBJ1-1
CDR3 protein: ASSPKGGTEAF

D gene: -
V gene: TRBV29-1
J gene: TRBJ2-1
CDR3 protein: SVTAPNNEQF

D gene: -
V gene: TRBV19
J gene: TRBJ2-7
CDR3 protein: ASKGIGPSYEQY

D gene: TRBD1
V gene: TRBV5-1
J gene: TRBJ1-4
CDR3 protein: ASRRDRGGEKLF

D gene: TRBD1
V gene: TRBV7-3
J gene: TRBJ1-1
CDR3 protein: ASRRTGGSTEAF